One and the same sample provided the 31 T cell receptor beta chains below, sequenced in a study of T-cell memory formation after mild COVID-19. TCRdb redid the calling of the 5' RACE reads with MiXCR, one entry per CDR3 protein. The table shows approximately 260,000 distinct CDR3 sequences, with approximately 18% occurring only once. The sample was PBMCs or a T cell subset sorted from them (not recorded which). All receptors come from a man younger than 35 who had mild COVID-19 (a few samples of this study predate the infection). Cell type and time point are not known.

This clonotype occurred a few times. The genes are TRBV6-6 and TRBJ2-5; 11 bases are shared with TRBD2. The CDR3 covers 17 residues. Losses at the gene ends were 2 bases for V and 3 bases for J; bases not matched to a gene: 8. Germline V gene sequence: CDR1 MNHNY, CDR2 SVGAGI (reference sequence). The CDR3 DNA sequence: TGTGCCAGCAGTTACAGGGGGACTAGCGGAGCTAAAGAGACCCAGTACTTC. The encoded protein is CASSYRGTSGAKETQYF.

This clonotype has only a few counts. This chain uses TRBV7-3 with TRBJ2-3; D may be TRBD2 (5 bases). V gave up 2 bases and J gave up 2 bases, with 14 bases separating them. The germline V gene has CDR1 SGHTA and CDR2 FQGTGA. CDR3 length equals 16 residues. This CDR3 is CASSLGGMPPTDTQYF. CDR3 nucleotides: TGTGCCAGCAGCTTAGGAGGTATGCCCCCCACAGATACGCAGTATTTT.

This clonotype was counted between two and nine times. In nucleotides, the CDR3 is TGTGCCAGCAGCCCGGCGTTGGTGGATACGCAGTATTTT. Translated: CASSPALVDTQYF. The chain carries TRBV7-6 and TRBJ2-3; unclear D gene. The germline V and J ends were trimmed by 5 bases and 6 bases, with 12 bases remaining between them. Germline V gene data show CDR1 as SGHVS and CDR2 as FNYEAQ. The CDR3 runs to 13 residues.

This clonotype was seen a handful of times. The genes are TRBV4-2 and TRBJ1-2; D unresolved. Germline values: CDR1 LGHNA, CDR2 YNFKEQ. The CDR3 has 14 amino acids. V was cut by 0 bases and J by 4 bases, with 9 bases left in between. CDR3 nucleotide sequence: TGTGCCAGCAGCCAAGATGGTCAGTCCTATGGCTACACCTTC. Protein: CASSQDGQSYGYTF.

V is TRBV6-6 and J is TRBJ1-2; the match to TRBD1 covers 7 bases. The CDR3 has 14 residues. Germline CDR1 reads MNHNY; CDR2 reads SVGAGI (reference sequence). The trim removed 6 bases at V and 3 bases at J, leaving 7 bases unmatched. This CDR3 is CASRAGGEDYGYTF. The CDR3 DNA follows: TGTGCCAGCAGGGCAGGGGGTGAGGACTATGGCTACACCTTC.

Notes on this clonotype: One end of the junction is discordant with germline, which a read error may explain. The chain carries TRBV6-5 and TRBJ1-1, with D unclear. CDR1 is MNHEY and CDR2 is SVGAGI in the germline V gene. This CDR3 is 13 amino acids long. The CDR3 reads CASSYVENTETFF. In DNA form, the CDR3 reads TGTGCCAGCAGTTACGTCGAGAACACTGAAACTTTCTTT.

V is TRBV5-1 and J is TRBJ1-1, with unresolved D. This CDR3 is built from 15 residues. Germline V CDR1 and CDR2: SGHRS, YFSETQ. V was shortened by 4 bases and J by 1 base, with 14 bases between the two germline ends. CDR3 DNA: TGCGCCAGCAGCCTCGCGGGCTCTTCGAACACTGAAGCTTTCTTT. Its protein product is CASSLAGSSNTEAFF.

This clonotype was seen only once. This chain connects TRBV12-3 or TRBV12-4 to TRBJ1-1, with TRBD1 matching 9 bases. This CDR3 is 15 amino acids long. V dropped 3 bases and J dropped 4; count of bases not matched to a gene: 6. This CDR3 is CASSLGQGFGTEAFF. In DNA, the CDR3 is TGTGCCAGCAGTTTGGGACAGGGTTTTGGCACTGAAGCTTTCTTT.

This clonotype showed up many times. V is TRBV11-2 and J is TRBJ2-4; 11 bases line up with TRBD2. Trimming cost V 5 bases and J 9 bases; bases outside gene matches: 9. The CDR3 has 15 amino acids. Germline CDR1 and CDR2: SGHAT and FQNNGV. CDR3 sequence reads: CASSENSGGVGIQYF. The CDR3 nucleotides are TGTGCCAGCAGCGAAAATAGCGGGGGGGTCGGCATTCAGTACTTC.

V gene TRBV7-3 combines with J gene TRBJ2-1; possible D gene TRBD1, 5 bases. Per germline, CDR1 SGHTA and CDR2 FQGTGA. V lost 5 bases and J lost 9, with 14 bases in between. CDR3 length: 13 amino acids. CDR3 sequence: CASSPGLSGEQFF. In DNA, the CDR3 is TGTGCCAGCAGCCCAGGGCTCAGTGGTGAGCAGTTCTTC.

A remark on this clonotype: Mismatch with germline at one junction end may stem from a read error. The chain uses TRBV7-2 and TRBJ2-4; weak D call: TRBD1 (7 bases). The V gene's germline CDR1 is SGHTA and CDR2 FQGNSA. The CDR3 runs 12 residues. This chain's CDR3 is CASSLAGQTSHF. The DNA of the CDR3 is TGTGCCAGCAGCCTCGCGGGACAGACAAGCCACTTC.

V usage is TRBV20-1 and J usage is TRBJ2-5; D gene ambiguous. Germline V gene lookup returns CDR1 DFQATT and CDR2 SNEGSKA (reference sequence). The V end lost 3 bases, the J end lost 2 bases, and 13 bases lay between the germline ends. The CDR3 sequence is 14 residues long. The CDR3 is CSASTPPRQETQYF. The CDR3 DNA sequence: TGCAGTGCTAGTACCCCCCCCAGGCAAGAGACCCAGTACTTC.

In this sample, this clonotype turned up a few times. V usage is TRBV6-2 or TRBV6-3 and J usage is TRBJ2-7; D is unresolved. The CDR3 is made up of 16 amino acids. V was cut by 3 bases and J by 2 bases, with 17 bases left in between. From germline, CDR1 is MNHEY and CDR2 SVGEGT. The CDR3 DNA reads TGTGCCAGCAGTTATTCGAAACGGAACTCACCCTACGAGCAGTACTTC. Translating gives CASSYSKRNSPYEQYF.

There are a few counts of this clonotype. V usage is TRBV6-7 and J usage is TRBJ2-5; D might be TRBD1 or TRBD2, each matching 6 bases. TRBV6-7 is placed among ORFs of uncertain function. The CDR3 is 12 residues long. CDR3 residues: CAGGRNQETQYF. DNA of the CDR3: TGTGCTGGGGGGCGGAACCAAGAGACCCAGTACTTC.

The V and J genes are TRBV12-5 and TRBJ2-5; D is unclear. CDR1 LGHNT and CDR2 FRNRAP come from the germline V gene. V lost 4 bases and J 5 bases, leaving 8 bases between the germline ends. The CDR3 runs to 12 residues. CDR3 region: CASGSGRETQYF. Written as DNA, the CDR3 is TGTGCTAGTGGTTCTGGGCGCGAGACCCAGTACTTC.

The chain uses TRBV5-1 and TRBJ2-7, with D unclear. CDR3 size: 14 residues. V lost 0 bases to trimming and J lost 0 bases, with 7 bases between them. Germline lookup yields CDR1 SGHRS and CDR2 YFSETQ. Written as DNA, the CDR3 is TGCGCCAGCAGCTTGGATGTGAGCTCCTACGAGCAGTACGTC. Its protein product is CASSLDVSSYEQYV.

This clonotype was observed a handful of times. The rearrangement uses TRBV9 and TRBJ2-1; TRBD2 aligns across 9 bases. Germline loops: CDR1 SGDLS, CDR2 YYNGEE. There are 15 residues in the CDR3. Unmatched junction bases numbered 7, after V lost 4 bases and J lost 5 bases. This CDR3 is CASSPWTSEHNEQFF. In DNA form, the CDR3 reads TGTGCCAGCAGCCCCTGGACTAGCGAGCACAATGAGCAGTTCTTC. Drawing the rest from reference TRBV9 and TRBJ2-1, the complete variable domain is DSGVTQTPKHLITATGQRVTLRCSPRSGDLSVYWYQQSLDQGLQFLIQYYNGEERAKGNILERFSAQQFPDLHSELNLSSLELGDSALYFCASSPWTSEHNEQFFGPGTRLTVL.

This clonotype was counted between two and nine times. The CDR3 DNA is TGTGCCAGCAGTCCCGACATCAACTCAATCTATGGCTACACCTTC. It codes for CASSPDINSIYGYTF. V gene TRBV27 combines with J gene TRBJ1-2; D is ambiguous. Trimming removed 5 bases from V and 4 bases from J, with 17 bases in between. The CDR3 consists of 15 residues. Germline V CDR1 and CDR2: MNHEY, SMNVEV (reference sequence).

CDR3 sequence: CSARDLTDPTNEKLFF. As DNA, the CDR3 is TGCAGTGCTAGAGATCTAACGGATCCAACTAATGAAAAACTGTTTTTT. This chain uses TRBV20-1 with TRBJ1-4; D remains unclear. There are 16 residues in the CDR3. Deletions cut 0 bases from V and 0 bases from J, with 11 bases between. Germline V lookup: CDR1 DFQATT, CDR2 SNEGSKA (reference sequence).

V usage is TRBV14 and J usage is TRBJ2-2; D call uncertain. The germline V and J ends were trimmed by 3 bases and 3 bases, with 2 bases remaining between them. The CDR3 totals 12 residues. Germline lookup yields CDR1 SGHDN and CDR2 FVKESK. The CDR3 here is CASSHYTGELFF. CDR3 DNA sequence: TGTGCCAGCAGCCATTACACCGGGGAGCTGTTTTTT.

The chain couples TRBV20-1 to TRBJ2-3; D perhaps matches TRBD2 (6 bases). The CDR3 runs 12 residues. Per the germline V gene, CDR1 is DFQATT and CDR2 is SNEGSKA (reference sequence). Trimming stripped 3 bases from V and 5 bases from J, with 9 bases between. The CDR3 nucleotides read TGCAGTGCTAGCGGGGGAGGAGATACGCAGTATTTT. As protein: CSASGGGDTQYF.

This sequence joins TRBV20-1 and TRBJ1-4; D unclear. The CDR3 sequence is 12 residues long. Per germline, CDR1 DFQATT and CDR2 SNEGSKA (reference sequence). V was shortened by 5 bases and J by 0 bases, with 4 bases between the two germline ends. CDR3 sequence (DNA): TGCAGTGCTCTTCCAACTAATGAAAAACTGTTTTTT. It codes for CSALPTNEKLFF.

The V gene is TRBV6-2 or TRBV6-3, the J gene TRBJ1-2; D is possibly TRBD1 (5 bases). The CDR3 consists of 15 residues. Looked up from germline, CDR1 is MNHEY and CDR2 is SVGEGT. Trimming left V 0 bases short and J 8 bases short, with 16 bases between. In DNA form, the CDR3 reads TGTGCCAGCAGTTACTCGGGGGAGTCTACGCGAGGCTACACCTTC. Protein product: CASSYSGESTRGYTF.

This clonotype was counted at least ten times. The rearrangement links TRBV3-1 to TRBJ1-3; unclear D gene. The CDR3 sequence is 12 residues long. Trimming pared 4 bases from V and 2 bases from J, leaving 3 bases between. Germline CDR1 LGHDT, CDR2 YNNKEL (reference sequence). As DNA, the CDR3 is TGTGCCAGCAGCCTCCCTGGAAACACCATATATTTT. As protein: CASSLPGNTIYF.

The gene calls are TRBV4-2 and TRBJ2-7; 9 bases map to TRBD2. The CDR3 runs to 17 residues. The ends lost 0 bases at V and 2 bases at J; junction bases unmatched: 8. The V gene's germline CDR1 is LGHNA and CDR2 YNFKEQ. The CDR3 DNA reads TGTGCCAGCAGCCAAGAGTTACGGACTAGCGAGACCTACGAGCAGTACTTC. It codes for CASSQELRTSETYEQYF.

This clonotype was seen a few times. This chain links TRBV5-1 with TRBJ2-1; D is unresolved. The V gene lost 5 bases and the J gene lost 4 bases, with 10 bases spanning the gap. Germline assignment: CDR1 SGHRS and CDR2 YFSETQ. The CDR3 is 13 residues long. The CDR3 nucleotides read TGCGCCAGCAGGAATGACGTATACAATGAGCAGTTCTTC. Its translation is CASRNDVYNEQFF.

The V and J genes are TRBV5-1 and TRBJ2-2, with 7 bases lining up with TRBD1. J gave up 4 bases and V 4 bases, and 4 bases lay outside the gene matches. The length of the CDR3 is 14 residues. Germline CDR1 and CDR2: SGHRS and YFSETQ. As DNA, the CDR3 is TGCGCCAGCAGCGCCAGACAGGGCACCGGGGAGCTGTTTTTT. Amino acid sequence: CASSARQGTGELFF. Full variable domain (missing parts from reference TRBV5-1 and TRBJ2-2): KAGVTQTPRYLIKTRGQQVTLSCSPISGHRSVSWYQQTPGQGLQFLFEYFSETQRNKGNFPGRFSGRQFSNSRSEMNVSTLELGDSALYLCASSARQGTGELFFGEGSRLTVL.

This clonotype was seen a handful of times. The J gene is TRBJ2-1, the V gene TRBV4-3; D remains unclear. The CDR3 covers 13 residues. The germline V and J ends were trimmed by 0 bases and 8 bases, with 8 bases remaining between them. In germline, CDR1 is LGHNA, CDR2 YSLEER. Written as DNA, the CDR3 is TGCGCCAGCAGCCAAGAGGGTATGGATGAGCAGTTCTTC. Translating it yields CASSQEGMDEQFF.

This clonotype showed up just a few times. CDR3 protein: CASSQNRDSGNYGYTF. As DNA, the CDR3 is TGTGCCAGCAGCCAAAACCGGGACAGCGGCAACTATGGCTACACCTTC. This chain links TRBV4-2 with TRBJ1-2; 7 nucleotides agree with TRBD1. The germline V gene encodes CDR1 LGHNA and CDR2 YNFKEQ. CDR3 size: 16 residues. The junction had 8 bases not matched to a gene; V was cut back by 2 bases and J by 2 bases.

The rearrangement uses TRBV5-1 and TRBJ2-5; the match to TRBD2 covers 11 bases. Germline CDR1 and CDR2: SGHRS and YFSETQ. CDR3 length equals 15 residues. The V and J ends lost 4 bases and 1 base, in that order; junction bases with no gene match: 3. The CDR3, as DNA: TGCGCCAGCAGCGGCGGGACTAGCGGCCAAGAGACCCAGTACTTC. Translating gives CASSGGTSGQETQYF.

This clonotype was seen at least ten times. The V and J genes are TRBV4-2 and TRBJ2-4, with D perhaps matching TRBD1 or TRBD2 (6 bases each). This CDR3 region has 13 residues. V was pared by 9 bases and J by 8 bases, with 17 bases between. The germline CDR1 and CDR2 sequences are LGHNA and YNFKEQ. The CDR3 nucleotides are TGTGCCAGTAGGGGGGTTTCCGCGGACATTCAGTACTTC. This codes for CASRGVSADIQYF.